A selection of T cell receptor beta chains follows, all from one sample in a study of shared clonotypes between healthy human individuals. This table comes from immunoSEQ multiplex PCR, and its TCRdb copy is limited to in-frame clones, with some not included. Of over 750,000 clones listed, roughly 96% are singletons. The material sequenced was naive CD8+ T cells sorted from blood. These receptors came from a young man in good health. Both conserved end residues are part of each CDR3. The D gene is left open where the match is weak. Not every row has a clone size; where given, it reads once, few, many or a size class.

size,V,J,D,DNA,CDR3
NA,TRBV28,TRBJ2-7,NA,TGTGCCAGCAGTTTCCTGTCCTACGAGCAGTACTTC,CASSFLSYEQYF
NA,TRBV9,TRBJ1-2,NA,TGTGCCAGCAGCGACAGGATCGATGGCTACACCTTC,CASSDRIDGYTF
once,TRBV7-9,TRBJ2-7,NA,TGTGCCAGCAGCTTAGGTCCATTGGGATCCTACGAGCAGTACTTC,CASSLGPLGSYEQYF
NA,TRBV7-9,TRBJ1-2,NA,TGTGCCAGCAGCTTGGGGTCATCCTTTAACTATGGCTACACCTTC,CASSLGSSFNYGYTF
NA,TRBV7-2,TRBJ2-3,TRBD2,TGTGCCAGCAGCTTAGTCTTCGCGGGAGGGCCCTTCGGAACGCAGTATTTT,CASSLVFAGGPFGTQYF
once,TRBV7-2,TRBJ2-7,NA,TGTGCCAGCAGCTCTTCGAGCTACGAGCAGTACTTC,CASSSSSYEQYF
NA,TRBV7-7,TRBJ2-7,NA,TGTGCCAGCAGCTTAGGGGCAGGGGACCTCTACGAGCAGTACTTC,CASSLGAGDLYEQYF
NA,TRBV5-4,TRBJ2-5,NA,TGTGCCAGCAGCTTGCTGGACAGTTCTAACCAAGAGACCCAGTACTTC,CASSLLDSSNQETQYF
NA,TRBV10-1,TRBJ1-3,NA,TGCGCCAGCAGTGAGTCTGTGTTTGGGGACATCCAACATCCAGGGAGCTCTGGAAACACCATATATTTT,CASSESVFGDIQHPGSSGNTIYF
NA,TRBV7-9,TRBJ2-2,TRBD2,TGTGCCAGAAATAGCGGGGCGAACACCGGGGAGCTGTTTTTT,CARNSGANTGELFF
NA,TRBV25-1,TRBJ1-2,NA,TGTGCCAGCAGTGACTACAGGGAGCTCTATGGCTACACCTTC,CASSDYRELYGYTF